This T cell receptor (beta chain) stems from a study of blood T cell repertoires in COVID-19. About the research overall: From T cells, B-cell-depleted T cells, or PBMCs came the material, which was cDNA or gDNA.

This CDR3 region has 15 residues. Trimming removed 3 bases from V and 4 bases from J; junction bases left unmatched: 7. CDR1 is LGHNA, CDR2 YNFKEQ, per germline. Remarks on this clone: The sample holds other DNA sequences that translate to the same CDR3.

In the authors' methods: The assay estimated nucleated cells by amplifying reference gene primers. This table comes from immunoSEQ multiplex PCR, and its TCRdb copy is limited to in-frame clones, with some not included. That table is the source of V, J and clone size, and D and trimming were worked out from the DNA. The data contain roughly 250,000 clones, 65% to 80% of them singletons. Sequencing used peripheral blood. The TCR comes from a woman aged 35 to 49 with active or convalescent COVID-19. This chain uses TRBV4-2 with TRBJ2-7; 9 nucleotides line up with TRBD1. The CDR3 DNA sequence: TGTGCCAGCAGCCAGCCGGGACAGGGAGGGTACGAGCAGTACTTC. It specifies CASSQPGQGGYEQYF.